This T cell receptor (beta chain) was sequenced for a study of human T cells and chemical hapten exposure. As for the study in general: The sensitizer, 2% DPC, was used on approximately 2 cm by approximately 2 cm of upper inner arm skin. Small discrepancies in pooled library volume mainly accounted for the varying TCR yields per sample. Findings and caveats of the study: Significantly more large CDR3 similarity clusters were formed by expanded TCRs than by controls. TCRs exceeding a frequency of 1 in 1000 stayed unchanged under DPC sensitization.

Trimming cost V 4 bases and J 0 bases, with 17 bases left between them. Germline CDR1 and CDR2: SGHRS and YFSETQ. The CDR3 runs 17 residues. In this sample, this clonotype turned up a few times. Its cognate antigen is unknown. TCRdb re-called the RACE reads through MiXCR, storing one row per CDR3 protein. This sample carries some 340,000 distinct CDR3 sequences, around 7% of them seen once, and the ten largest clones take about 8%. The sample's time point: patch test 1, 2 weeks after DPC sensitization. Treatment meaning: therapeutic diphenylcyclopropenone sensitization with weekly scalp DPC. This chain connects TRBV5-1 to TRBJ1-3, with D hard to call. Sequences were derived from whole blood, sampled in connection with sensitization to the hapten diphenylcyclopropenone (DPC). The clonotype comes from a woman aged 18-35 years with alopecia areata. Some clones in this sample may be carry-over from other donors' samples. CDR3 residues: CASSAYKGGPSGNTIYF. CDR3 in DNA: TGCGCCAGCAGCGCTTATAAGGGAGGGCCCTCTGGAAACACCATATATTTT.